Sequencing of this T cell receptor (beta chain) was carried out in a study of neurological immune-mediated disorders. General observations from the study: According to phylogenetic grouping, one related-CDR3 cluster, a possible signature, contained the repertoires of 18 of 34 multiple sclerosis patients.

The length of the CDR3 is 14 residues. Germline V CDR1 and CDR2: DFQATT, SNEGSKA (reference sequence). J gave up 4 bases and V 6 bases, and 7 bases lay outside the gene matches. Specified time point: longitudinal time-point 3. 5'RACE employing 10-nucleotide random UMIs yielded the cDNA. TCRdb reanalysed the 5' RACE reads using MiXCR and keeps one entry per CDR3 protein. The sample consists of approximately 85,000 distinct CDR3 sequences, 3.5% to 5.5% of them appearing once. This clonotype was recorded many times. The antigen is undetermined. This rearrangement joins TRBV20-1 to TRBJ2-1; TRBD1 matches 9 bases. Sequencing was carried out using PBMCs. This receptor was obtained from a woman aged 60 to 75 with multiple sclerosis. The CDR3 is CSATTGGFYNEQFF. The CDR3, as DNA: TGCAGTGCAACGACAGGGGGGTTTTACAATGAGCAGTTCTTC.